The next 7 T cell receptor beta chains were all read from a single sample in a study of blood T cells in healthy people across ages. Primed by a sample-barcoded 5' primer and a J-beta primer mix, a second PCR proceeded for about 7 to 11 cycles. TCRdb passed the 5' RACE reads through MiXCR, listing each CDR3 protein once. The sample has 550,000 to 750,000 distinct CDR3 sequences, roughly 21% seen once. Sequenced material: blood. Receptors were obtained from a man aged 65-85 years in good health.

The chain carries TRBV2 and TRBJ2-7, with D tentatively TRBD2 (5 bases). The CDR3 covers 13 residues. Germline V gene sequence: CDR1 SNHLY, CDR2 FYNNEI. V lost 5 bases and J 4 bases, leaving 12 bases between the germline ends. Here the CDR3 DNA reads TGTGCCAGCAGTAACTTAGCGATGTACGAGCAGTACTTC. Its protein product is CASSNLAMYEQYF.

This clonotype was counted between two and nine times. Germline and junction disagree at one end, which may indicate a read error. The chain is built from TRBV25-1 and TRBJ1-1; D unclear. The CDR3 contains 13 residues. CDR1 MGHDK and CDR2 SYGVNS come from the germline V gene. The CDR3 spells CAGSESRNTEAFF. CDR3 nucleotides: TGTGCCGGCAGTGAAAGCCGGAACACTGAAGCTTTCTTT.

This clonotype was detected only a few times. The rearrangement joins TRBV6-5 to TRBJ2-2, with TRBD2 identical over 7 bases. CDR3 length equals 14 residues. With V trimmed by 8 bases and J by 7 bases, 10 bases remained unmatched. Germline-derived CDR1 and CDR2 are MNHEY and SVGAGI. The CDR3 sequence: CASWAGAKSGELFF. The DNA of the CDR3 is TGTGCCAGCTGGGCGGGAGCGAAAAGCGGGGAGCTGTTTTTT.

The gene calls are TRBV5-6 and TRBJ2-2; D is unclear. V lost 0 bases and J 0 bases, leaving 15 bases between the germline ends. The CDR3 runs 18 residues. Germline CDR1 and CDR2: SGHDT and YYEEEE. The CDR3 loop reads CASSLGTYPITNTGELFF. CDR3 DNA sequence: TGTGCCAGCAGCTTGGGGACCTACCCGATAACGAACACCGGGGAGCTGTTTTTT.

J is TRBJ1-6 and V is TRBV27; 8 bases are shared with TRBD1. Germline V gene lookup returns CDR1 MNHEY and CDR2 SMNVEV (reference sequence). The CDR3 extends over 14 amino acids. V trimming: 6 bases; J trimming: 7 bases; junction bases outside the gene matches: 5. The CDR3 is CASSRDRPNSPLHF. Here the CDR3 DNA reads TGTGCCAGCAGCCGGGACAGGCCAAATTCACCCCTCCACTTT.

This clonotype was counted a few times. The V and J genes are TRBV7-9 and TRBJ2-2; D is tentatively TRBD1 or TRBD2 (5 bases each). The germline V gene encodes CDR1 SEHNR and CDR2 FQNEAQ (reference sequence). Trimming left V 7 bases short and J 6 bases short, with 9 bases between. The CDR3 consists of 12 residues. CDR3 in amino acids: CASTRGAGELFF. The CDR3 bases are TGTGCCAGCACCCGAGGGGCCGGGGAGCTGTTTTTT.

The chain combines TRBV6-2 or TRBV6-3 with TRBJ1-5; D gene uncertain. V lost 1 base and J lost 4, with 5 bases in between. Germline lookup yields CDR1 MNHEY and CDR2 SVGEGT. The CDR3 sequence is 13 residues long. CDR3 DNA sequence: TGTGCCAGCAGTTACTTAGAAAATCAGCCCCAGCATTTT. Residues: CASSYLENQPQHF.